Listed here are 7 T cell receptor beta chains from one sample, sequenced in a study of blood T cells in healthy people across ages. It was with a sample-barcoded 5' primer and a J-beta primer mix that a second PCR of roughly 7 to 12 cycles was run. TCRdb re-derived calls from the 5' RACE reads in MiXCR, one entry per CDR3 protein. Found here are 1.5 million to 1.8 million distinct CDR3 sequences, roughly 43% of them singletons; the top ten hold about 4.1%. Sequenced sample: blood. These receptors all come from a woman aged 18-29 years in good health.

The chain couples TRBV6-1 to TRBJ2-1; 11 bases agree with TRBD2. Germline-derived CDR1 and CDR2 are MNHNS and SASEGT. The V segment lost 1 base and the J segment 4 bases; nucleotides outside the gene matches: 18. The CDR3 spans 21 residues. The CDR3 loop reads CASSEEAPHIAGGPGYNEQFF. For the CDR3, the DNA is TGTGCCAGCAGTGAAGAAGCCCCGCACATAGCGGGGGGGCCGGGGTACAATGAGCAGTTCTTC.

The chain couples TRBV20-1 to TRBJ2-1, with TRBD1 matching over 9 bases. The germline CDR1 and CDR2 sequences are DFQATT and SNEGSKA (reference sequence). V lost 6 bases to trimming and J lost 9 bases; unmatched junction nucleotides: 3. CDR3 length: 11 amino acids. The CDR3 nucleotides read TGCAGTGCGGACAGGGGTCCTGAGCAGTTCTTC. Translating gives CSADRGPEQFF.

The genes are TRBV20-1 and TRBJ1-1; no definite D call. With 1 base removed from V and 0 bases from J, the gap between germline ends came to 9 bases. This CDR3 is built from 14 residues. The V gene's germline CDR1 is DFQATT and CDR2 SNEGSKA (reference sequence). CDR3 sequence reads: CSARVGGMNTEAFF. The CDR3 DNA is TGCAGTGCTAGAGTAGGTGGAATGAACACTGAAGCTTTCTTT.

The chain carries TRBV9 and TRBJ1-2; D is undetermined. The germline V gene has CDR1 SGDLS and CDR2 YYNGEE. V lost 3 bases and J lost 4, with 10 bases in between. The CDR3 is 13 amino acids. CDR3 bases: TGTGCCAGCAGCGGAGTAGAGGCCTATGGCTACACCTTC. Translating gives CASSGVEAYGYTF.

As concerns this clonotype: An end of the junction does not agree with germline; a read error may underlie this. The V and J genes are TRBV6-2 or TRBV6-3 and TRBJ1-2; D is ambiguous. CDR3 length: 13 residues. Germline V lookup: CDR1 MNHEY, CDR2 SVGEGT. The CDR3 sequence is CASSDSDNYGYTF. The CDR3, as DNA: TGTGCCAGCAGTGACTCGGACAACTATGGCTACACCTTC.

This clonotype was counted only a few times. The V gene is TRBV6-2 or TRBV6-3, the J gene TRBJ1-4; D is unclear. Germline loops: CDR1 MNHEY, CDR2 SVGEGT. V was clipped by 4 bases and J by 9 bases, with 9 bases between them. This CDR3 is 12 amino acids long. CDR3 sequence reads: CASSLVTKKLFF. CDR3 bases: TGTGCCAGCAGTTTGGTGACAAAAAAACTGTTTTTT.

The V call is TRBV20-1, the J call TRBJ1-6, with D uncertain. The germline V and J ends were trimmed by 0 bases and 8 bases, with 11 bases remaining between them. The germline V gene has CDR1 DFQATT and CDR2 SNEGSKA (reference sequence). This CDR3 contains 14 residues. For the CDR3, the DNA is TGCAGTGCTAGAGATCTGGGAAGGGATTCACCCCTCCACTTT. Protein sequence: CSARDLGRDSPLHF.